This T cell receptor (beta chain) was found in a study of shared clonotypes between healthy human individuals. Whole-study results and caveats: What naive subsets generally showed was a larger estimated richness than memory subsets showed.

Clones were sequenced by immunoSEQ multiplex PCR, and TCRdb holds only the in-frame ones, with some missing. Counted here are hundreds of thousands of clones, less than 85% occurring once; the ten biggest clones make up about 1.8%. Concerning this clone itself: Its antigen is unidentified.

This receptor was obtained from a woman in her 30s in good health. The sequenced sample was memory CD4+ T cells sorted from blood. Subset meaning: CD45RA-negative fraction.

CDR3 amino acids: CASSIPSGSSYNEQFF. CDR3 nucleotide sequence: TGTGCCAGTAGTATCCCTAGCGGGAGCTCCTACAATGAGCAGTTCTTC. The rearrangement joins TRBV19 to TRBJ2-1, with 10 bases lining up with TRBD2. V shed 3 bases and J 0 bases; nucleotides not matched to a gene: 2. The CDR3 is made up of 16 amino acids. Germline CDR1 is LNHDA and CDR2 is SQIVND (reference sequence).